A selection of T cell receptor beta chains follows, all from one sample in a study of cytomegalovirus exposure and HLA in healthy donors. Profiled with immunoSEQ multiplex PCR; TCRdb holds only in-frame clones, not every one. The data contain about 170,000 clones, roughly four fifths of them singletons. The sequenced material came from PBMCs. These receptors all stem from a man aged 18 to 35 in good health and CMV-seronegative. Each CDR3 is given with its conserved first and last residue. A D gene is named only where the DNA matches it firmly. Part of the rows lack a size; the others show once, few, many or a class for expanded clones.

CDR3: CASSQGAAGGSYNEQFF
DNA: TGTGCCAGCAGCCAAGGAGCGGCGGGGGGCTCCTACAATGAGCAGTTCTTC
J: TRBJ2-1
V: TRBV4-2
size: .
D: TRBD2

CDR3: CASSLVRTSARLEQYF
DNA: TGCGCCAGCAGCTTGGTGCGGACTAGCGCTCGATTGGAGCAGTACTTC
J: TRBJ2-7
V: TRBV5-1
size: .
D: TRBD2

CDR3: CASSVNRPGQINSPLHF
DNA: TGTGCCAGCAGTGTAAACCGACCGGGACAGATTAATTCACCCCTCCACTTT
J: TRBJ1-6
V: TRBV6-1
size: .
D: TRBD1

CDR3: CASSNSGVHTEAFF
DNA: TGTGCCAGTAGTAACTCCGGGGTACACACTGAAGCTTTCTTT
J: TRBJ1-1
V: TRBV19
size: few
D: .

CDR3: CAISERQRYAQYF
DNA: TGTGCCATCAGTGAAAGACAGCGCTACGCGCAGTACTTC
J: TRBJ2-7
V: TRBV10-3
size: .
D: .

CDR3: CASSLGGGGDTQYF
DNA: TGTGCCAGCAGTTTAGGGGGAGGTGGGGATACGCAGTATTTT
J: TRBJ2-3
V: TRBV27
size: .
D: .

CDR3: CASSPGTSGIFYEQYF
DNA: TGTGCCAGCAGTCCGGGGACTAGCGGGATCTTCTACGAGCAGTACTTC
J: TRBJ2-7
V: TRBV28
size: .
D: TRBD2

CDR3: CASSTGGIKPTNQPQHF
DNA: TGTGCCAGCAGTACGGGGGGGATTAAGCCGACCAATCAGCCCCAGCATTTT
J: TRBJ1-5
V: TRBV27
size: .
D: .

CDR3: CASSFGTAEEELFF
DNA: TGTGCCAGCAGCTTTGGGACTGCGGAGGAGGAGCTGTTTTTT
J: TRBJ2-2
V: TRBV7-6
size: .
D: .

CDR3: CASSPAGRESNYGYTF
DNA: TGTGCCAGCTCACCGGCCGGACGGGAAAGTAACTATGGCTACACCTTC
J: TRBJ1-2
V: TRBV18
size: .
D: .

CDR3: CASSLSLKNSGNTIYF
DNA: TGTGCCAGTAGTCTCTCCTTAAAAAACTCTGGAAACACCATATATTTT
J: TRBJ1-3
V: TRBV19
size: .
D: .

CDR3: CSVRDSGTVTGELFF
DNA: TGCAGCGTGAGAGATTCCGGGACAGTCACCGGGGAGCTGTTTTTT
J: TRBJ2-2
V: TRBV29-1
size: once
D: TRBD1

CDR3: CASSPRESHNQPQHF
DNA: TGCGCCAGCAGCCCAAGAGAATCCCACAATCAGCCCCAGCATTTT
J: TRBJ1-5
V: TRBV4-1
size: few
D: .

CDR3: CASSIRTTQETQYF
DNA: TGTGCCAGTAGTATACGGACAACACAAGAGACCCAGTACTTC
J: TRBJ2-5
V: TRBV19
size: .
D: .

CDR3: CASTSGDRDHEQYF
DNA: TGTGCCAGCACCTCGGGAGACAGGGATCACGAGCAGTACTTC
J: TRBJ2-7
V: TRBV6-1
size: .
D: .

CDR3: CASYSNTEAFF
DNA: TGTGCCAGCTACTCGAACACTGAAGCTTTCTTT
J: TRBJ1-1
V: TRBV6-5
size: few
D: .

CDR3: CASSSGLAPGNEQFF
DNA: TGTGCCAGCAGCTCGGGACTAGCGCCAGGCAATGAGCAGTTCTTC
J: TRBJ2-1
V: TRBV9
size: .
D: TRBD2

CDR3: CASSRRVGTSFNEQFF
DNA: TGTGCCAGCAGTAGACGAGTCGGGACTAGCTTCAATGAGCAGTTCTTC
J: TRBJ2-1
V: TRBV5-6
size: .
D: TRBD2

CDR3: CASSLGYAGRGGGTEAFF
DNA: TGTGCCAGCAGCTTAGGATATGCGGGGCGCGGGGGGGGCACTGAAGCTTTCTTT
J: TRBJ1-1
V: TRBV11-2
size: .
D: .

CDR3: CASSEDGQQETQYF
DNA: TGTGCCAGCAGCGAGGATGGACAGCAAGAGACCCAGTACTTC
J: TRBJ2-5
V: TRBV5-4
size: .
D: .

CDR3: CASSAWDRGSYNSPLHF
DNA: TGTGCCAGTAGTGCCTGGGACAGGGGCTCCTATAATTCACCCCTCCACTTT
J: TRBJ1-6
V: TRBV19
size: .
D: TRBD1

CDR3: CASSSGQGSSRQPQHF
DNA: TGTGCCAGCAGTTCAGGACAGGGATCCTCTAGGCAGCCCCAGCATTTT
J: TRBJ1-5
V: TRBV6-6
size: .
D: TRBD1

CDR3: CASSLGSGGEQFF
DNA: TGTGCCAGCAGCTTAGGATCAGGGGGTGAGCAGTTCTTC
J: TRBJ2-1
V: TRBV7-9
size: few
D: TRBD1

CDR3: CASNQVKGEQYF
DNA: TGTGCCAGCAACCAAGTTAAGGGGGAGCAGTACTTC
J: TRBJ2-7
V: TRBV6-6
size: .
D: .

CDR3: CASSLALGLAGATDTQYF
DNA: TGTGCCAGCAGCTTAGCCCTAGGACTAGCGGGGGCCACAGATACGCAGTATTTT
J: TRBJ2-3
V: TRBV7-9
size: .
D: TRBD2

CDR3: CASREQVHTEAFF
DNA: TGTGCCAGCAGGGAACAGGTTCACACTGAAGCTTTCTTT
J: TRBJ1-1
V: TRBV7-8
size: .
D: .

CDR3: CASSGGQGWSANEKLFF
DNA: TGTGCCAGCAGTGGGGGACAGGGGTGGAGTGCTAATGAAAAACTGTTTTTT
J: TRBJ1-4
V: TRBV25-1
size: few
D: TRBD1

CDR3: CASTKMTGIETQYF
DNA: TGTGCCAGCACCAAGATGACAGGGATAGAGACCCAGTACTTC
J: TRBJ2-5
V: TRBV2
size: .
D: TRBD1

CDR3: CASSLVGGASYEQYF
DNA: TGTGCCAGCAGCTTAGTTGGAGGGGCTAGCTACGAGCAGTACTTC
J: TRBJ2-7
V: TRBV7-6
size: .
D: .

CDR3: CASSPDNSGANVLTF
DNA: TGTGCCAGCAGCCCGGACAACTCTGGGGCCAACGTCCTGACTTTC
J: TRBJ2-6
V: TRBV7-9
size: .
D: .

CDR3: CASSLEGNPSSYNEQFF
DNA: TGCGCCAGCAGCTTAGAGGGAAACCCGAGCTCCTACAATGAGCAGTTCTTC
J: TRBJ2-1
V: TRBV5-1
size: .
D: .

CDR3: CAISTGQDTDTQYF
DNA: TGTGCCATCAGTACGGGACAGGACACAGATACGCAGTATTTT
J: TRBJ2-3
V: TRBV10-3
size: .
D: TRBD1

CDR3: CASSEGASLETQYF
DNA: TGTGCCAGTAGTGAGGGAGCAAGTTTGGAGACCCAGTACTTC
J: TRBJ2-5
V: TRBV19
size: .
D: .

CDR3: CASRPIDRYDEKLFF
DNA: TGTGCCAGCAGACCCATTGACAGATATGATGAAAAACTGTTTTTT
J: TRBJ1-4
V: TRBV7-9
size: few
D: .

CDR3: CASSLRRERGSWAKNIQYF
DNA: TGTGCCAGCAGTTTAAGAAGGGAAAGGGGGAGCTGGGCCAAAAACATTCAGTACTTC
J: TRBJ2-4
V: TRBV27
size: once
D: .

CDR3: CASSLAGLTNYGYTF
DNA: TGTGCCAGCAGTTTGGCAGGCCTTACTAACTATGGCTACACCTTC
J: TRBJ1-2
V: TRBV28
size: .
D: .

CDR3: CARGTSYGYTF
DNA: TGTGCCAGGGGGACTTCTTATGGCTACACCTTC
J: TRBJ1-2
V: TRBV2
size: .
D: .

CDR3: CASSLWPGHQETQYF
DNA: TGTGCCAGCAGCTTGTGGCCAGGGCACCAAGAGACCCAGTACTTC
J: TRBJ2-5
V: TRBV5-6
size: .
D: .

CDR3: CASSETARGNTIYF
DNA: TGTGCCAGCAGTGAAACAGCCCGTGGAAACACCATATATTTT
J: TRBJ1-3
V: TRBV6-4
size: .
D: .

CDR3: CASSVDLRGQGTDTQYF
DNA: TGTGCCAGCAGCGTAGATTTGAGGGGGCAGGGCACAGATACGCAGTATTTT
J: TRBJ2-3
V: TRBV9
size: .
D: TRBD1

CDR3: CASSTRQGVCNQPQHF
DNA: TGTGCCAGCAGCACCCGACAGGGGGTTTGCAATCAGCCCCAGCATTTT
J: TRBJ1-5
V: TRBV9
size: .
D: TRBD1

CDR3: CASSQDTSGWDWTDTQYF
DNA: TGTGCCAGCAGCCAAGATACTTCGGGGTGGGATTGGACAGATACGCAGTATTTT
J: TRBJ2-3
V: TRBV14
size: .
D: .

CDR3: CASSLASGNYEQYF
DNA: TGTGCCAGCAGCTTAGCTAGCGGGAACTACGAGCAGTACTTC
J: TRBJ2-7
V: TRBV7-3
size: .
D: TRBD2

CDR3: CASSQSRYRSGQGLRLNTEAFF
DNA: TGTGCCAGCAGCCAATCCCGCTACCGGTCGGGGCAGGGGTTGAGGCTGAACACTGAAGCTTTCTTT
J: TRBJ1-1
V: TRBV14
size: few
D: .

CDR3: CASSRKGNEQFF
DNA: TGTGCCAGCAGTAGAAAGGGGAATGAGCAGTTCTTC
J: TRBJ2-1
V: TRBV2
size: .
D: .

CDR3: CASSTRLAEETQYF
DNA: TGTGCCAGCAGCACCCGACTAGCGGAAGAGACCCAGTACTTC
J: TRBJ2-5
V: TRBV9
size: .
D: TRBD2